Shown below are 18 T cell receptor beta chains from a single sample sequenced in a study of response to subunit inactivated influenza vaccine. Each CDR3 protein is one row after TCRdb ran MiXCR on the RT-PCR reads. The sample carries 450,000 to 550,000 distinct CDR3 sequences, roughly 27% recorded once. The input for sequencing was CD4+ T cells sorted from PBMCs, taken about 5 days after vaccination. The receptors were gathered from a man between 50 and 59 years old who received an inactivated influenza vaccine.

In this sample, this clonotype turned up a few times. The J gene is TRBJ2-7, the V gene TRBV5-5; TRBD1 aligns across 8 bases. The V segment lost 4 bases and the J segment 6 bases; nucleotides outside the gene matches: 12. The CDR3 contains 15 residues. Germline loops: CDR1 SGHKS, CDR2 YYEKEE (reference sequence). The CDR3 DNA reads TGTGCCAGCAGCCGGGATATGGACAGGGTGAGCGAGCAGTACTTC. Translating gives CASSRDMDRVSEQYF.

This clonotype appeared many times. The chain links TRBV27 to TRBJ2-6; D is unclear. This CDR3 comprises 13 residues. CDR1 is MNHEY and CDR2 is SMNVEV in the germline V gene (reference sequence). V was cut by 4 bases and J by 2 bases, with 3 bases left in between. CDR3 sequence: CASSYAGANVLTF. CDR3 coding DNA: TGTGCCAGCAGTTACGCTGGGGCCAACGTCCTGACTTTC.

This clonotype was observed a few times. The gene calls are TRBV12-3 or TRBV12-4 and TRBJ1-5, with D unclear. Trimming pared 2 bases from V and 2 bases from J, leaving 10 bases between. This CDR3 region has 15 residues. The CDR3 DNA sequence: TGTGCCAGCAGTTTAAAGGGTAGCGGCAATCAGCCCCAGCATTTT. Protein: CASSLKGSGNQPQHF.

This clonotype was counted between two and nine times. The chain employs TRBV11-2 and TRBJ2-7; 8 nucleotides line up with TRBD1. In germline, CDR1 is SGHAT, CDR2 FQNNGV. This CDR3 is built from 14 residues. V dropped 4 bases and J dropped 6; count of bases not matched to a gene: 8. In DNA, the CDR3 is TGTGCCAGCAGCTCTACGGACAGGGTAGGCGAGCAGTACTTC. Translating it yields CASSSTDRVGEQYF.

Here the CDR3 DNA reads TGTGCCAGCAGCCCAAGGGGGGGACGGCCCTACGAGCAGTACTTC. Protein product: CASSPRGGRPYEQYF. V and J are TRBV16 and TRBJ2-7; tentatively, D is TRBD2 (7 bases). CDR1 and CDR2 from the germline V gene are KGHSY and FQNENV. V lost 4 bases, J lost 2 bases, and 15 bases lay in between. This CDR3 has 15 amino acids.

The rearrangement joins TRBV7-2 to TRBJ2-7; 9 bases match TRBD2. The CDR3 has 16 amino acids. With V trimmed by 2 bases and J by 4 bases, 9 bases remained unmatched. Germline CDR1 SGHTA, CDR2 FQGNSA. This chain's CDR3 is CASSLTGASGKYEQYF. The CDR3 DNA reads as TGTGCCAGCAGCTTAACAGGGGCTAGCGGGAAATACGAGCAGTACTTC.

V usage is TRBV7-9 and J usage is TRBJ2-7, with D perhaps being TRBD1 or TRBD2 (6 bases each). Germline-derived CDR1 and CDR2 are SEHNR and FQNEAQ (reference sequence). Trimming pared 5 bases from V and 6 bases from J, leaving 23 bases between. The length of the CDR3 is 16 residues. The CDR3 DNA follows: TGTGCCAGCAGCCCTCAAAGAGGGTACGGAGGGGGCGAGCAGTACTTC. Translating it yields CASSPQRGYGGGEQYF.

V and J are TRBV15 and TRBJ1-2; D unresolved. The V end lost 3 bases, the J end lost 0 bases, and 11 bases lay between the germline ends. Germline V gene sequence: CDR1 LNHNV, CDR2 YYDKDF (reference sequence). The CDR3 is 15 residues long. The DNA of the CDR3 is TGTGCCACCAGCAGTAAGGGAGGAGCTAACTATGGCTACACCTTC. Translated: CATSSKGGANYGYTF.

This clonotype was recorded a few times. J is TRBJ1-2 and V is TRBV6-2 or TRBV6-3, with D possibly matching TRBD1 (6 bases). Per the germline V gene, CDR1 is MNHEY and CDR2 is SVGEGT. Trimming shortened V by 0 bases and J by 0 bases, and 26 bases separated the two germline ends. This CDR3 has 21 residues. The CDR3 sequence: CASSYSNLKQGRLRANYGYTF. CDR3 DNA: TGTGCCAGCAGTTACTCGAACTTGAAACAGGGCAGGTTAAGGGCTAACTATGGCTACACCTTC.

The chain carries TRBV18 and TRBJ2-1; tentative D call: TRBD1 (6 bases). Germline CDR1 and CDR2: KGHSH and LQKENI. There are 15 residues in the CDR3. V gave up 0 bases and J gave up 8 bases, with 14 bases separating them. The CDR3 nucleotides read TGTGCCAGCTCACCACCGAGGAGTGGGGGCGATGAGCAGTTCTTC. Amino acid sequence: CASSPPRSGGDEQFF.

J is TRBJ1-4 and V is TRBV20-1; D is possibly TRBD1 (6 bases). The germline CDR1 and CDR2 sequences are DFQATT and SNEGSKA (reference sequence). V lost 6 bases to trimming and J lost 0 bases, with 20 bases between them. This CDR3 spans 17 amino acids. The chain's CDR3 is CSALPGGEGATNEKLFF. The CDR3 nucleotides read TGCAGTGCCCTCCCGGGGGGCGAAGGTGCAACTAATGAAAAACTGTTTTTT.

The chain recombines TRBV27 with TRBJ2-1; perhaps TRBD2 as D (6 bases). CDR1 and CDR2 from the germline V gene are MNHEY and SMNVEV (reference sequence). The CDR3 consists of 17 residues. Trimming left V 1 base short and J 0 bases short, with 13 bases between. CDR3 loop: CASSLLSSVSSYNEQFF. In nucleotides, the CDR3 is TGTGCCAGCAGTTTATTGTCTAGCGTGAGCTCCTACAATGAGCAGTTCTTC.

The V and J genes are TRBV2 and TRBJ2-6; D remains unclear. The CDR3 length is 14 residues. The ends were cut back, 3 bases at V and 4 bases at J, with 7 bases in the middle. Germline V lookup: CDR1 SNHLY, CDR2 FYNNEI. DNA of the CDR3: TGTGCCAGCAGTGAGTTTGGCGGGGCCAACGTCCTGACTTTC. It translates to CASSEFGGANVLTF.

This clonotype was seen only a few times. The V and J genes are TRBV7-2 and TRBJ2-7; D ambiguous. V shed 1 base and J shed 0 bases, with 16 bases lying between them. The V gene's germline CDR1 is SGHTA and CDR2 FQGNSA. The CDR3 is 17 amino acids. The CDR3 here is CASSLVLGVLNSYEQYF. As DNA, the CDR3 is TGTGCCAGCAGCTTAGTCCTTGGGGTCCTAAACTCCTACGAGCAGTACTTC.

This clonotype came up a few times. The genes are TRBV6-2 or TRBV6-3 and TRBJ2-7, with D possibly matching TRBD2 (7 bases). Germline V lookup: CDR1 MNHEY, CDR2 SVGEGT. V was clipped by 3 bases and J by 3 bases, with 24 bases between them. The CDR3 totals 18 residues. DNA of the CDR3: TGTGCCAGCAGTTATCGCTTCGGAGGGGGGGAATTTGTCTACGAGCAGTACTTC. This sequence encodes CASSYRFGGGEFVYEQYF.

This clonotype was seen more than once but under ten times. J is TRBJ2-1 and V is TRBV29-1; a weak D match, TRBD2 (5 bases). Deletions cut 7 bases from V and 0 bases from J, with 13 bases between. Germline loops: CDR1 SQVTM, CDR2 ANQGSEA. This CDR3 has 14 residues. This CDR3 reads CSGELEGSYNEQFF. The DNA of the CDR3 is TGCAGCGGGGAGCTAGAGGGCTCCTACAATGAGCAGTTCTTC.

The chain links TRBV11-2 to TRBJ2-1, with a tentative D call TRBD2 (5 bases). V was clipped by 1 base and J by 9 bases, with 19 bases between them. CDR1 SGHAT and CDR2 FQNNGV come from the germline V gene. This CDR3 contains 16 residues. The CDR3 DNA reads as TGTGCCAGCAGCTTAGGTCCTAGCACAAACGCGGGTGAGCAGTTCTTC. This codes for CASSLGPSTNAGEQFF.

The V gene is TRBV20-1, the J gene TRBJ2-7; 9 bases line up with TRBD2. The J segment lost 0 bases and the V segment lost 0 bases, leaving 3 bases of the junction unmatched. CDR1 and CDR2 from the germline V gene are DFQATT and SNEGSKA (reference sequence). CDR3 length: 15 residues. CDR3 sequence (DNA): TGCAGTGCTAGAGATGTAGCGGGGGTCTCCTACGAGCAGTACTTC. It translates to CSARDVAGVSYEQYF.